The 4 T cell receptor beta chains below were found in one sample sequenced in a study of cytomegalovirus exposure and HLA in healthy donors. PCR primers comprised 60 Vbeta and 13 Jbeta primers. Repertoires were generated with immunoSEQ multiplex PCR, while TCRdb's copy carries only in-frame clones and drops some. The sample shows about 170,000 clones, roughly 76% of them seen only once. Sequencing input: PBMCs. These receptor sequences come from a young woman in good health and CMV-seropositive.

This chain links TRBV19 with TRBJ1-2; 8 bases are a match to TRBD1. The CDR3 runs 14 residues. Looked up from germline, CDR1 is LNHDA and CDR2 is SQIVND (reference sequence). V trimming: 5 bases; J trimming: 10 bases; junction bases outside the gene matches: 12. The CDR3 loop reads CASSAFRTGLDYTF. The CDR3 nucleotides read TGTGCCAGTAGTGCATTCCGGACAGGGCTAGACTACACCTTC. Variable domain in full (rest from reference TRBV19 and TRBJ1-2): DGGITQSPKYLFRKEGQNVTLSCEQNLNHDAMYWYRQDPGQGLRLIYYSQIVNDFQKGDIAEGYSVSREKKESFPLTVTSAQKNPTAFYLCASSAFRTGLDYTFGSGTRLTVV.

This chain links TRBV9 with TRBJ1-6; D uncertain. There are 15 residues in the CDR3. The V gene lost 3 bases and the J gene lost 8 bases, with 15 bases spanning the gap. In germline, CDR1 is SGDLS, CDR2 YYNGEE. DNA of the CDR3: TGTGCCAGCAGCGCGCAGGTTCATAATGATTCACCCCTCCACTTT. Encoded protein: CASSAQVHNDSPLHF.

The chain is built from TRBV6-5 and TRBJ2-7, with 9 positions matching TRBD1. The CDR3 covers 15 residues. Losses at the gene ends were 10 bases for V and 4 bases for J; bases not matched to a gene: 14. The germline V gene has CDR1 MNHEY and CDR2 SVGAGI. The CDR3 coding sequence is TGTGCCACCGTAAACCTACGGGACAGGGAGTACGAGCAGTACTTC. It encodes CATVNLRDREYEQYF.

Comment on this clone: The junction shows a germline mismatch at one end, possibly a read error. In nucleotides, the CDR3 is TGCGCCGGCAGCCAAGGTTCTAGCGGGGGGTTGTGGGAGACCCAGTACTTC. Translated, it gives CAGSQGSSGGLWETQYF. The chain employs TRBV4-1 and TRBJ2-5; 11 nucleotides align to TRBD2. In germline, CDR1 is MGHRA, CDR2 YSYEKL. The CDR3 totals 17 residues.